The text below deals with one T cell receptor (beta chain). The data are from a study of shared clonotypes between healthy human individuals. Libraries were prepared by immunoSEQ multiplex PCR; TCRdb keeps only in-frame clonotypes and omits some of them. The data contain about 730,000 clones, around 77% of them singletons. This receptor was obtained from a woman aged 25 to 39 in good health. The sequenced sample consisted of memory CD4+ T cells sorted from blood. Subset specified: CD45RA-negative fraction.

The CDR3: CASNVFGNQPQHF. CDR3 DNA sequence: TGTGCCAGCAACGTGTTTGGGAATCAGCCCCAGCATTTT. The chain uses TRBV6-1 and TRBJ1-5; D is unclear. The CDR3 contains 13 residues. V was trimmed by 7 bases and J by 4 bases, leaving 11 bases between them. Germline V lookup: CDR1 MNHNS, CDR2 SASEGT.